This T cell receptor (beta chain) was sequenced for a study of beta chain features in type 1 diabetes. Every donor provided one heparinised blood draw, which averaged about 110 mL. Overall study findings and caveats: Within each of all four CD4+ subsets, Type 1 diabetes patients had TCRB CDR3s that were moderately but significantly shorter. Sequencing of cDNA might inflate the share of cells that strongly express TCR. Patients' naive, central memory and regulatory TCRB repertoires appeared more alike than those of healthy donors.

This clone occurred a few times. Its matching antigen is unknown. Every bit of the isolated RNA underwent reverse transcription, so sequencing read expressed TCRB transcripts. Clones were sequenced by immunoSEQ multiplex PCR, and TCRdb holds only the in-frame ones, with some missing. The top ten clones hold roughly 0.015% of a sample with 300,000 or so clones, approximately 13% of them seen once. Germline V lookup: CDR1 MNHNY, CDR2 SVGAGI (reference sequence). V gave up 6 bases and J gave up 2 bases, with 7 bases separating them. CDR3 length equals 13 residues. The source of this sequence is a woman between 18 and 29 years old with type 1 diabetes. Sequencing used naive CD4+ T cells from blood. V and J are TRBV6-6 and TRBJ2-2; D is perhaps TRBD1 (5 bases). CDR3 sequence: CASRQENTGELFF. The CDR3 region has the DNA TGTGCCAGCAGACAGGAAAACACCGGGGAGCTGTTTTTT.